The TCR beta chain under discussion was sequenced for a study of blood T cell repertoires in COVID-19. Study as a whole: Italy, Spain and the United States were the sources of the convalescent and acute COVID-19 samples. T cells, B-cell-depleted T cells, or PBMCs provided the cDNA or gDNA that served as material.

This clone has only a few counts. As processed by the authors: The assay estimated nucleated cells by amplifying reference gene primers. Profiled with immunoSEQ multiplex PCR; TCRdb holds only in-frame clones, not every one. V and J calls and clone size are given by that table; D and trimming were obtained from the DNA. The sample holds around 270,000 clones, approximately 86% seen once. With 0 bases removed from V and 1 base from J, the gap between germline ends came to 10 bases. CDR1 and CDR2 from the germline V gene are SGHRS and YFSETQ. The CDR3 covers 15 residues. The sequencing sample was made of peripheral blood. The V call is TRBV5-1, the J call TRBJ1-2; D is perhaps TRBD1 (5 bases). The TCR was taken from a man between 25 and 39 years old with active or convalescent COVID-19. This CDR3 is CASSLVQGDNYGYTF. The DNA for the CDR3 is TGCGCCAGCAGCTTGGTCCAGGGCGATAACTATGGCTACACCTTC.